Detailed here is one TCR beta chain. Its specificity is unknown. A much larger clone lies a single base off, so this may be a read error. Alongside blood RNA obtained from unsorted whole blood, germline DNA was also extracted. The data belong to a study of tumor-infiltrating lymphocytes in primary liver carcinoma. Study details: Those sampled were patients whose primary liver carcinoma was treated by surgical resection.

Overall study findings and caveats: Overlap between tumor regions exceeded overlap of tumor with adjacent tissue or blood.

With approximately 500 ng total RNA as template and a constant-region primer, TCR beta cDNA was made. Investigators got TCR beta libraries out of three nested multiplex PCR rounds, done with slightly modified ARM-PCR. From the multiplex PCR reads, TCRdb called clonotypes with MiXCR, one entry per CDR3 protein. The sample consists of hundreds of thousands of distinct CDR3 sequences, 50% to 60% of them appearing once. The sequence came from a woman in her twenties or thirties with primary liver carcinoma and hepatitis B virus infection. The sample was peripheral blood.

CDR3 bases: TGCAGCGTTATACAGGGGAGCACTGAAGCTTTCTTT. This translates into CSVIQGSTEAFF. The rearrangement links TRBV29-1 to TRBJ1-1; TRBD1 matches 7 bases. Germline-derived CDR1 and CDR2 are SQVTM and ANQGSEA. The CDR3 has 12 residues. Trimming removed 5 bases from V and 4 bases from J; junction bases left unmatched: 4.